These T cell receptor beta chains were read from a single sample in a study of T cell repertoires in cytomegalovirus infection. TCRdb called the reads again in MiXCR, with one record for every CDR3 protein. The sample has approximately 100,000 distinct CDR3 sequences, about a quarter seen once. Sequencing was done on a sample of CD8+ T cells from PBMCs. These receptors were taken from a human donor in good health (CMV status not recorded). Some clones in this sample may be carry-over from other donors' samples. Each CDR3 is given with its conserved first and last residue. Each record gives: clone size, V gene, J gene, D gene, CDR3 DNA, CDR3 protein. The D gene is left open where the match is weak. Expanded clones are given a class, and other clones once, few, many or no size at all.

abundance: .
v_gene: TRBV30
j_gene: TRBJ2-7
d_gene: TRBD1
CDR3nt: TGTGCCTGGGGACAGGGAGCCTACGAGCAGTACTTC
CDR3aa: CAWGQGAYEQYF

abundance: many
v_gene: TRBV6-2/TRBV6-3
j_gene: TRBJ1-5
d_gene: .
CDR3nt: TGTGCCAGCAGTTACTACCGCGGACCAGGCGTCAATCAGCCCCAGCATTTT
CDR3aa: CASSYYRGPGVNQPQHF

abundance: .
v_gene: TRBV7-6
j_gene: TRBJ1-1
d_gene: TRBD1
CDR3nt: TGTGCCAGCAGCCCCACGGGACAGGAAAACACTGAAGCTTTCTTT
CDR3aa: CASSPTGQENTEAFF

abundance: few
v_gene: TRBV28
j_gene: TRBJ1-3
d_gene: .
CDR3nt: TGTGCCAGCAGTTTACAGGGTTTTACTGGAAACACCATATATTTT
CDR3aa: CASSLQGFTGNTIYF

abundance: .
v_gene: TRBV12-3/TRBV12-4
j_gene: TRBJ2-5
d_gene: TRBD2
CDR3nt: TGTGCCAGCAGTTCCCTAGCGGGGGTCCAAGAGACCCAGTACTTC
CDR3aa: CASSSLAGVQETQYF

abundance: .
v_gene: TRBV28
j_gene: TRBJ2-2
d_gene: TRBD1
CDR3nt: TGTGCCAGCAGTTTGGACAGGGGAAGAACCGGGGAGCTGTTTTTT
CDR3aa: CASSLDRGRTGELFF

abundance: .
v_gene: TRBV28
j_gene: TRBJ1-6
d_gene: .
CDR3nt: TGTGCCAGCAGCCCTGGAATGTATAATTCACCCCTCCACTTT
CDR3aa: CASSPGMYNSPLHF

abundance: few
v_gene: TRBV6-1
j_gene: TRBJ2-2
d_gene: .
CDR3nt: TGTGCCCAGCCGGGGAACACCGGGGAGCTGTTTTTT
CDR3aa: CAQPGNTGELFF

abundance: .
v_gene: TRBV5-5
j_gene: TRBJ1-4
d_gene: .
CDR3nt: TGTGCCAGCAGCACTAGACAGGTTGGCGATGAAAAACTGTTTTTT
CDR3aa: CASSTRQVGDEKLFF

abundance: .
v_gene: TRBV6-2/TRBV6-3
j_gene: TRBJ2-2
d_gene: TRBD1
CDR3nt: TGTGCCAGCGGGAGGGACAGGGCGGCCGGGGAGCTGTTTTTT
CDR3aa: CASGRDRAAGELFF

abundance: .
v_gene: TRBV11-3
j_gene: TRBJ2-2
d_gene: .
CDR3nt: TGTGCCAGCAGCCCTGCCTGGGGCGGGGAGCTGTTTTTT
CDR3aa: CASSPAWGGELFF

abundance: many
v_gene: TRBV11-1
j_gene: TRBJ2-2
d_gene: .
CDR3nt: TGTGCCAGCAGCTTGATGGACACGGTGAACACCGGGGAGCTGTTTTTT
CDR3aa: CASSLMDTVNTGELFF

abundance: .
v_gene: TRBV4-2
j_gene: TRBJ2-5
d_gene: TRBD2
CDR3nt: TGTGCCAGCAGCGCGCCTAGCGGTTCCCAAGAGACCCAGTACTTC
CDR3aa: CASSAPSGSQETQYF

abundance: .
v_gene: TRBV20-1
j_gene: TRBJ1-1
d_gene: TRBD1
CDR3nt: TGCAGTGCTAGAGATCTCACAGGGGCGAACACTGAAGCTTTCTTT
CDR3aa: CSARDLTGANTEAFF

abundance: few
v_gene: TRBV7-2
j_gene: TRBJ2-5
d_gene: .
CDR3nt: TGTGCCAGCAGCTTAAGGGTCCCAGGGACCCAGTACTTC
CDR3aa: CASSLRVPGTQYF

abundance: few
v_gene: TRBV19
j_gene: TRBJ2-3
d_gene: TRBD2
CDR3nt: TGTGCCAGTAGTATTATCCTAGCGGGGGTCACAGATACGCAGTATTTT
CDR3aa: CASSIILAGVTDTQYF

abundance: many
v_gene: TRBV28
j_gene: TRBJ1-1
d_gene: .
CDR3nt: TGTGCCAGCAGTTTACCGCAGGAAAGGCCCACTGAAGCTTTCTTT
CDR3aa: CASSLPQERPTEAFF

abundance: .
v_gene: TRBV7-6
j_gene: TRBJ2-7
d_gene: TRBD1
CDR3nt: TGTGCCAGCAGCTACCCTTGGGACAGCTTCTACGAGCAGTACTTC
CDR3aa: CASSYPWDSFYEQYF

abundance: few
v_gene: TRBV7-9
j_gene: TRBJ1-4
d_gene: .
CDR3nt: TGTGCCAGCAGTTCCCGGGCAACTAATGAAAAACTGTTTTTT
CDR3aa: CASSSRATNEKLFF

abundance: few
v_gene: TRBV27
j_gene: TRBJ2-5
d_gene: TRBD1
CDR3nt: TGTGCCAGCGGGGACAGGATAGAGACCCAGTACTTC
CDR3aa: CASGDRIETQYF

abundance: .
v_gene: TRBV29-1
j_gene: TRBJ2-2
d_gene: .
CDR3nt: TGCAGCGTTGAAGACGCTTTGACAGGGCTGTTTTTT
CDR3aa: CSVEDALTGLFF

abundance: .
v_gene: TRBV27
j_gene: TRBJ2-2
d_gene: TRBD1
CDR3nt: TGTGCCAGCAGTGGGGGGACAGGAGCTTTTCCTTTGGAGCTGTTTTTT
CDR3aa: CASSGGTGAFPLELFF

abundance: few
v_gene: TRBV7-3
j_gene: TRBJ2-1
d_gene: TRBD1
CDR3nt: TGTGCCAGCAGCCAAACAGGGGGTTCCTACAATGAGCAGTTCTTC
CDR3aa: CASSQTGGSYNEQFF

abundance: few
v_gene: TRBV5-1
j_gene: TRBJ2-7
d_gene: TRBD1
CDR3nt: TGCGCCAGCAGCTTGGAGGGGACAGACTACGAGCAGTACTTC
CDR3aa: CASSLEGTDYEQYF

abundance: .
v_gene: TRBV6-5
j_gene: TRBJ1-1
d_gene: .
CDR3nt: TGTGCCAGCAGGGCCGGGACGGTTACTTTCTTT
CDR3aa: CASRAGTVTFF

abundance: few
v_gene: TRBV11-2
j_gene: TRBJ1-1
d_gene: TRBD1
CDR3nt: TGTGCCAGCAGCTCGCCGACAGGGGAGAGCGCTGAAGCTTTCTTT
CDR3aa: CASSSPTGESAEAFF

abundance: many
v_gene: TRBV27
j_gene: TRBJ2-3
d_gene: .
CDR3nt: TGTGCCAGCAGTGGGAGCACAGATACGCAGTATTTT
CDR3aa: CASSGSTDTQYF

abundance: many
v_gene: TRBV10-3
j_gene: TRBJ2-7
d_gene: TRBD2
CDR3nt: TGTGCCATCAGGGGGAGCGGGGCAACCAACTACGAGCAGTACTTC
CDR3aa: CAIRGSGATNYEQYF

abundance: few
v_gene: TRBV9
j_gene: TRBJ2-1
d_gene: .
CDR3nt: TGTGCCAGCAGCGCCGGTAGCGGATACAGCTCCTACAATGAGCAGTTCTTC
CDR3aa: CASSAGSGYSSYNEQFF

abundance: .
v_gene: TRBV19
j_gene: TRBJ1-1
d_gene: TRBD1
CDR3nt: TGTGCCAGTAGTATCGACAGGGTGACTGAAGCTTTCTTT
CDR3aa: CASSIDRVTEAFF

abundance: many
v_gene: TRBV7-9
j_gene: TRBJ1-2
d_gene: .
CDR3nt: TGTGCCAGCAGCTTAGGAGGGACGGCGTTAGGCTACACCTTC
CDR3aa: CASSLGGTALGYTF

abundance: .
v_gene: TRBV5-8
j_gene: TRBJ2-7
d_gene: .
CDR3nt: TGTGCCAGCAGGCACAGGCGACTCTCCTACGAGCAGTACTTC
CDR3aa: CASRHRRLSYEQYF

abundance: once
v_gene: TRBV18
j_gene: TRBJ2-1
d_gene: TRBD2
CDR3nt: TGTGCCAGCTCACCACCCACTAGCGGGACCCCCTACAATGAGCAGTTCTTC
CDR3aa: CASSPPTSGTPYNEQFF

abundance: many
v_gene: TRBV28
j_gene: TRBJ1-1
d_gene: .
CDR3nt: TGTGCCAGCAGTTTATCGGGGCCGGGGCGACTATCGACTGAAGCTTTCTTT
CDR3aa: CASSLSGPGRLSTEAFF

abundance: many
v_gene: TRBV28
j_gene: TRBJ1-5
d_gene: TRBD1
CDR3nt: TGTGCCAGCAGCTCGGGACAGGGGAATCAGCCCCAGCATTTT
CDR3aa: CASSSGQGNQPQHF

abundance: .
v_gene: TRBV12-5
j_gene: TRBJ2-7
d_gene: .
CDR3nt: TGTGCTAGTGCCCCGGGGTACCACGAGCAGTACTTC
CDR3aa: CASAPGYHEQYF

abundance: .
v_gene: TRBV11-2
j_gene: TRBJ2-1
d_gene: TRBD2
CDR3nt: TGTGCCAGCAGCTCCGGACTAGCGGGGGGTTACAATGAGCAGTTCTTC
CDR3aa: CASSSGLAGGYNEQFF

abundance: .
v_gene: TRBV5-6
j_gene: TRBJ2-7
d_gene: .
CDR3nt: TGTGCCAGCAGCTCCGCGGGACTGGTGGGGGAGCAGTACTTC
CDR3aa: CASSSAGLVGEQYF

abundance: few
v_gene: TRBV19
j_gene: TRBJ1-5
d_gene: .
CDR3nt: TGTGCCAGTAAAATACGGGATTCCGATAGCAATCAGCCCCAGCATTTT
CDR3aa: CASKIRDSDSNQPQHF

abundance: many
v_gene: TRBV7-9
j_gene: TRBJ2-1
d_gene: TRBD2
CDR3nt: TGTGCCAGCAGCCAAAGCGGGGGGGCCAACAATGAGCAGTTCTTC
CDR3aa: CASSQSGGANNEQFF

abundance: few
v_gene: TRBV6-6
j_gene: TRBJ1-3
d_gene: .
CDR3nt: TGTGCCAGCAGTTACTCTGGCGGGGCTGGAAACACCATATATTTT
CDR3aa: CASSYSGGAGNTIYF

abundance: once
v_gene: TRBV5-4
j_gene: TRBJ2-7
d_gene: TRBD2
CDR3nt: TGTGCCAGCAGCTCACCGCGGGAGGGCACTTACGAGCAGTACTTC
CDR3aa: CASSSPREGTYEQYF

abundance: .
v_gene: TRBV12-3/TRBV12-4
j_gene: TRBJ1-2
d_gene: TRBD1
CDR3nt: TGTGCCAGCAGTCACGACAGGGTCGGTGGCTACACCTTC
CDR3aa: CASSHDRVGGYTF

abundance: many
v_gene: TRBV7-3
j_gene: TRBJ2-3
d_gene: TRBD2
CDR3nt: TGTGCCAGCAGCTCCGAAGCGGGGGGGAGCACAGATACGCAGTATTTT
CDR3aa: CASSSEAGGSTDTQYF

abundance: many
v_gene: TRBV7-8
j_gene: TRBJ2-1
d_gene: .
CDR3nt: TGTGCCAGCAGCGTAAGCGGAGGTTGGGAGTTCTTC
CDR3aa: CASSVSGGWEFF

abundance: few
v_gene: TRBV7-9
j_gene: TRBJ2-7
d_gene: TRBD1
CDR3nt: TGTGCCAGCAGCTCGCTGAAGGGACAGGTCTTATCCTACGAGCAGTACTTC
CDR3aa: CASSSLKGQVLSYEQYF

abundance: .
v_gene: TRBV5-3
j_gene: TRBJ1-1
d_gene: .
CDR3nt: TGTGCCAGCAGCTTGGTCAGGGAGGACACTGAAGCTTTCTTT
CDR3aa: CASSLVREDTEAFF

abundance: .
v_gene: TRBV28
j_gene: TRBJ2-5
d_gene: TRBD2
CDR3nt: TGTGCCAGCAACTGGGGGGGTGCTGAGACCCAGTACTTC
CDR3aa: CASNWGGAETQYF

abundance: few
v_gene: TRBV7-8
j_gene: TRBJ1-6
d_gene: .
CDR3nt: TGTGCCAGCAGCGCATCCTTGAGCTCCTATAATTCACCCCTCCACTTT
CDR3aa: CASSASLSSYNSPLHF

abundance: many
v_gene: TRBV7-2
j_gene: TRBJ1-5
d_gene: .
CDR3nt: TGTGCCAGCAGCTTTTCACAAAGCAATCAGCCCCAGCATTTT
CDR3aa: CASSFSQSNQPQHF

abundance: .
v_gene: TRBV11-1
j_gene: TRBJ2-7
d_gene: .
CDR3nt: TGTGCCAGCAGCTTCGACAGGATCTACGAGCAGTACTTC
CDR3aa: CASSFDRIYEQYF

abundance: .
v_gene: TRBV6-6
j_gene: TRBJ2-5
d_gene: .
CDR3nt: TGTGCCAGCTCCCCCGGGCAGCACTTCCAAGAGACCCAGTACTTC
CDR3aa: CASSPGQHFQETQYF

abundance: few
v_gene: TRBV28
j_gene: TRBJ2-1
d_gene: .
CDR3nt: TGTGCCAGCAGTTCCCGTGGGGGCCCTAACAATGAGCAGTTCTTC
CDR3aa: CASSSRGGPNNEQFF

abundance: many
v_gene: TRBV6-5
j_gene: TRBJ2-7
d_gene: .
CDR3nt: TGTGCCAGCAGTTACTCGAAAGGGGCAGACGAGCAGTACTTC
CDR3aa: CASSYSKGADEQYF

abundance: .
v_gene: TRBV14
j_gene: TRBJ2-5
d_gene: .
CDR3nt: TGTGCCAGCAGCCAAGATCAAGACGGAGGCCAAGAGACCCAGTACTTC
CDR3aa: CASSQDQDGGQETQYF

abundance: many
v_gene: TRBV11-2
j_gene: TRBJ1-2
d_gene: .
CDR3nt: TGTGCCAGCAGCCCCCAGGGGTATGGCTACACCTTC
CDR3aa: CASSPQGYGYTF

abundance: .
v_gene: TRBV5-4
j_gene: TRBJ2-1
d_gene: .
CDR3nt: TGTGCAGTGAGCTCCTACAATGAGCAGTTCTTC
CDR3aa: CAVSSYNEQFF

abundance: .
v_gene: TRBV12-3/TRBV12-4
j_gene: TRBJ2-2
d_gene: .
CDR3nt: TGTGCCAGCAGATCCAGGGGGGCCAACACCGGGGAGCTGTTTTTT
CDR3aa: CASRSRGANTGELFF